These 10 T cell receptor beta chains share one sample of origin, sequenced in a study of blood T cell repertoires in COVID-19. Only in-frame clones appear in the TCRdb table, and some are missing; sequencing was by immunoSEQ multiplex PCR. The data hold some 240,000 clones, with roughly 80% observed a single time. Sequenced: peripheral blood. The receptors shown here come from a woman older than 75 with acute or convalescent COVID-19.

A few counts support this clone. This chain joins TRBV3-1 (or the pseudogene TRBV3-2) and TRBJ1-4, with 9 nucleotides matching TRBD1. Trimming removed 5 bases from V and 7 bases from J; junction bases left unmatched: 8. The germline V gene has CDR1 LGHDT and CDR2 YNNKEL (reference sequence). The CDR3 totals 15 residues. The DNA of the CDR3 is TGTGCCAGCAGCGTCCCCGGGACAGGGAGTGAAAAACTGTTTTTT. Amino acids: CASSVPGTGSEKLFF.

This chain links TRBV6-1 with TRBJ1-1, with D tentatively TRBD1 (5 bases). The germline V gene encodes CDR1 MNHNS and CDR2 SASEGT. V lost 1 base and J lost 11, with 11 bases in between. CDR3 length: 12 amino acids. CDR3 sequence (DNA): TGTGCCAGCAGTGAAGTGGGCAGGGCGGCTTTCTTT. As protein: CASSEVGRAAFF.

The chain has TRBV18 and TRBJ2-6; tentative D call: TRBD1 (6 bases). This CDR3 has 17 residues. V was cut by 5 bases and J by 0 bases, with 14 bases left in between. Germline V gene sequence: CDR1 KGHSH, CDR2 LQKENI. The CDR3 region has the DNA TGTGCCAGCTCAGCTACGACAGGACTCTCTGGGGCCAACGTCCTGACTTTC. Translating gives CASSATTGLSGANVLTF. Based on the CDR3 plus reference TRBV18 and TRBJ2-6, the full variable domain is NAGVMQNPRHLVRRRGQEARLRCSPMKGHSHVYWYRQLPEEGLKFMVYLQKENIIDESGMPKERFSAEFPKEGPSILRIQQVVRGDSAAYFCASSATTGLSGANVLTFGAGSRLTVL.

The rearrangement uses TRBV18 and TRBJ2-2; the D gene is possibly TRBD2 (5 bases). Germline V CDR1 and CDR2: KGHSH, LQKENI. The CDR3 loop spans 14 amino acids. Trimming shortened V by 4 bases and J by 6 bases, and 12 bases separated the two germline ends. DNA for the CDR3: TGTGCCAGCTCACGAGTCCTCGGGGCCGGGGAGCTGTTTTTT. Translation gives CASSRVLGAGELFF.

In its sample, this clone was seen once. The CDR3 DNA sequence: TGTGCCAGCAGCGGGGGCCTCGGCACAGATACGCAGTATTTT. It encodes CASSGGLGTDTQYF. The gene calls are TRBV9 and TRBJ2-3; TRBD1 is a possible D gene (5 bases). V lost 3 bases and J lost 1, with 9 bases in between. The CDR3 loop spans 14 amino acids. CDR1 SGDLS and CDR2 YYNGEE come from the germline V gene.

This clone was seen a few times. The chain joins TRBV28 to TRBJ1-6, with D maybe TRBD1 (5 bases). Trimming shortened V by 3 bases and J by 10 bases, and 16 bases separated the two germline ends. Germline V gives CDR1 MDHEN, CDR2 SYDVKM. The CDR3 spans 15 residues. CDR3 residues: CASSLRQGERSPLHF. The DNA for the CDR3 is TGTGCCAGCAGTTTGAGGCAGGGTGAACGGTCACCCCTCCACTTT.

The chain carries TRBV10-3 and TRBJ1-2; 7 bases agree with TRBD1. CDR1 and CDR2 from the germline V gene are ENHRY and SYGVKD. The CDR3 covers 14 residues. V dropped 4 bases and J dropped 3; count of bases not matched to a gene: 5. CDR3 region: CAISGSRGHYGYTF. DNA of the CDR3: TGTGCCATCAGTGGTTCGAGGGGGCACTATGGCTACACCTTC.

The chain carries TRBV2 and TRBJ1-1; D is perhaps TRBD1 (6 bases). Per germline, CDR1 SNHLY and CDR2 FYNNEI. Trimming pared 1 base from V and 1 base from J, leaving 7 bases between. The CDR3 has 14 residues. CDR3 amino acids: CASSEGRGNTEAFF. Here the CDR3 DNA reads TGTGCCAGCAGTGAAGGCAGGGGGAACACTGAAGCTTTCTTT.

V and J are TRBV7-3 and TRBJ1-2; D perhaps matches TRBD1 (5 bases). CDR3 length: 15 amino acids. V shed 2 bases and J shed 6 bases, with 16 bases lying between them. CDR1 is SGHTA, CDR2 FQGTGA, per germline. In DNA form, the CDR3 reads TGTGCCAGCAGCTTAGGTCCTCCGGGGGTCGATGGCTACACCTTC. This gives the protein CASSLGPPGVDGYTF.

This clone was observed a few times. The CDR3 DNA sequence: TGTGCCAGCCGGTCAGGGGGCTTAGGTGGCACCATATATTTT. Amino acid sequence: CASRSGGLGGTIYF. This chain links TRBV6-5 with TRBJ1-3, with TRBD1 matching 8 bases. CDR1 is MNHEY and CDR2 is SVGAGI in the germline V gene. This CDR3 has 14 amino acids. Trimming removed 8 bases from V and 9 bases from J; junction bases left unmatched: 12.